This T cell receptor (beta chain) derives from a study of circulating and synovial CD4+ cells in juvenile arthritis. Clones were read by immunoSEQ multiplex PCR, and TCRdb kept only the in-frame ones, dropping some. Here the sample spans roughly 32,000 clones, roughly 96% being singletons. Whole-study results and caveats: Overlap with synovium rose as more T cells were sequenced. Some such blood samples were as oligoclonal as synovium. CPL and bulk CD4 samples differed at least tenfold in T cell genomes. Circulating pathogenic-like lymphocytes shared a substantially higher fraction of CDR3 sequences with synovium than bulk blood.

This clone showed up just once. What it binds is unknown. The clonotype was recovered from a human donor with juvenile idiopathic arthritis. The specimen sequenced was CD4+ T cells from blood.

CDR3 in amino acids: CASSVGAGAYNEQFF. Written as DNA, the CDR3 is TGTGCCAGCAGCGTAGGAGCGGGGGCTTACAATGAGCAGTTCTTC. V usage is TRBV9 and J usage is TRBJ2-1, with 8 positions matching TRBD2. Germline loops: CDR1 SGDLS, CDR2 YYNGEE. The V gene end was trimmed by 0 bases and the J gene end by 4 bases; junction bases not matched to a gene: 3. This CDR3 has 15 residues.